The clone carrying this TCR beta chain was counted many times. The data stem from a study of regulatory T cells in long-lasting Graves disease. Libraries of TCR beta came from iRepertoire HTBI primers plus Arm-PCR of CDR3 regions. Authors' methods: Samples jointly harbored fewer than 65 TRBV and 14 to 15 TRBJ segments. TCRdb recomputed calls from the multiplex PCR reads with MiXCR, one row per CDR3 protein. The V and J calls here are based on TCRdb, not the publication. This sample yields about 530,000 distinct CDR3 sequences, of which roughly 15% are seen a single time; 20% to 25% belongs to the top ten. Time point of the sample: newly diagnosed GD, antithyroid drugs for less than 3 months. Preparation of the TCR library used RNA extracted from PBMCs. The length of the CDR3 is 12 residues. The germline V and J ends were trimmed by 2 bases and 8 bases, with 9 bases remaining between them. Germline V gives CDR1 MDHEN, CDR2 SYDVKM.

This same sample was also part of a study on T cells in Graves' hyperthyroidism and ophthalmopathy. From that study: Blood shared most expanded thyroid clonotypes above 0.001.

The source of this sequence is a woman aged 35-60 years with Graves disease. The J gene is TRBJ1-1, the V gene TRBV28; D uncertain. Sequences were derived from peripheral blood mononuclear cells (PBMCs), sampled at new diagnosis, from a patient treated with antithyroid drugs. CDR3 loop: CASSLMAREAFF. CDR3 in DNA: TGTGCCAGCAGTTTAATGGCGAGGGAAGCTTTCTTT.